The 12 T cell receptor beta chains below were found in one sample sequenced in a study of spatial heterogeneity in lung cancer. This sample's time point: sample taken at primary tumor resection. TCRdb re-derived calls from the 5' RACE reads in MiXCR, one entry per CDR3 protein. The sample yields 85,000 to 100,000 distinct CDR3 sequences, roughly 12% seen once. The input for sequencing was PBMCs, taken at surgery. The receptors here all came from a male donor with early-stage non-small cell lung cancer.

This clonotype has more than one count but fewer than ten. This chain connects TRBV12-3 or TRBV12-4 to TRBJ1-5, with D unclear. V gave up 2 bases and J gave up 12 bases, with 11 bases separating them. The CDR3 runs 12 residues. The CDR3 is CASSLSSGSQHF. The CDR3 DNA sequence: TGTGCCAGCAGTTTAAGCTCCGGGAGCCAGCATTTT.

This clonotype was seen at least ten times. The J gene is TRBJ2-1, the V gene TRBV12-3 or TRBV12-4; D is possibly TRBD2 (5 bases). The CDR3 runs to 14 residues. V was trimmed by 3 bases and J by 6 bases, leaving 12 bases between them. In DNA, the CDR3 is TGTGCCAGCAGTTTTACCCTCCGGGGCAATGAGCAGTTCTTC. This codes for CASSFTLRGNEQFF.

This clonotype occurred many times. V gene TRBV18 combines with J gene TRBJ2-7; 14 bases match TRBD2. Germline values: CDR1 KGHSH, CDR2 LQKENI. V shed 3 bases, J shed 1 base, and the junction held 8 bases outside the gene matches. This CDR3 region has 18 residues. The CDR3 region is CASSPGGLAGERSYEQYF. CDR3 bases: TGTGCCAGCTCACCGGGGGGACTAGCGGGAGAAAGGTCCTACGAGCAGTACTTC.

In this sample, this clonotype turned up many times. This chain connects TRBV5-1 to TRBJ2-5; TRBD2 agrees at 7 bases. Germline CDR1 and CDR2: SGHRS and YFSETQ. V shed 0 bases and J 5 bases; nucleotides not matched to a gene: 4. This CDR3 comprises 14 residues. CDR3 DNA sequence: TGCGCCAGCAGCTTGGTCGCGGGAGCTGAGACCCAGTACTTC. As protein: CASSLVAGAETQYF.

The J gene is TRBJ1-5, the V gene TRBV12-3 or TRBV12-4; 9 bases fit TRBD1. Trimming took 5 bases from V and 2 from J; bases not matched to a gene: 4. The CDR3 contains 15 residues. This chain's CDR3 is CASSRGQGGNQPQHF. The CDR3 DNA sequence: TGTGCCAGCAGTCGGGGACAGGGTGGCAATCAGCCCCAGCATTTT.

This clonotype was counted a few times. This chain connects TRBV5-1 to TRBJ2-7, with D hard to call. Germline V CDR1 and CDR2: SGHRS, YFSETQ. V gave up 0 bases and J gave up 2 bases, with 9 bases separating them. The CDR3 contains 14 residues. CDR3 DNA: TGCGCCAGCAGCTTGGTGTCGGCCGCCTACGAGCAGTACTTC. Protein sequence: CASSLVSAAYEQYF.

The chain recombines TRBV24-1 with TRBJ2-1; TRBD2 might be the D (6 bases). The V gene lost 0 bases and the J gene lost 8 bases, with 16 bases spanning the gap. This CDR3 is 16 amino acids long. The V gene's germline CDR1 is KGHDR and CDR2 SFDVKD. Here the CDR3 reads CATSDLAGPIRHEQFF. In DNA, the CDR3 is TGTGCCACCAGTGATTTGGCGGGACCAATCAGGCATGAGCAGTTCTTC.

The gene calls are TRBV6-2 or TRBV6-3 and TRBJ2-3; 8 bases are shared with TRBD2. Germline values: CDR1 MNHEY, CDR2 SVGEGT. V was clipped by 6 bases and J by 4 bases; unmatched bases: 9. The CDR3 loop spans 15 amino acids. The CDR3 is CASSQLGLAPDTQYF. The CDR3 DNA reads TGTGCCAGCAGCCAGTTAGGACTAGCCCCAGATACGCAGTATTTT.

The chain couples TRBV5-1 to TRBJ2-6; D possibly corresponds to TRBD2 (6 bases). This CDR3 has 17 residues. Looked up from germline, CDR1 is SGHRS and CDR2 is YFSETQ. V was cut by 0 bases and J by 0 bases, with 10 bases left in between. The CDR3 spells CASSLEGGASGANVLTF. The CDR3 DNA is TGCGCCAGCAGCTTGGAAGGAGGGGCCTCTGGGGCCAACGTCCTGACTTTC.

The sample holds a few counts of this clonotype. The chain joins TRBV4-1 to TRBJ2-1; the D gene is possibly TRBD2 (6 bases). This CDR3 spans 17 amino acids. V lost 3 bases to trimming and J lost 3 bases, with 18 bases between them. Germline V gives CDR1 MGHRA, CDR2 YSYEKL. Written as DNA, the CDR3 is TGCGCCAGCAGCCATGAGCCTCGGACTACGGACTACAATGAGCAGTTCTTC. Its translation: CASSHEPRTTDYNEQFF.

The gene calls are TRBV18 and TRBJ2-3, with D perhaps TRBD1 or TRBD2 (5 bases each). The germline V and J ends were trimmed by 6 bases and 2 bases, with 18 bases remaining between them. The CDR3 runs to 16 residues. Germline CDR1 is KGHSH and CDR2 is LQKENI. The CDR3: CASSHGGSGHTDTQYF. As DNA, the CDR3 is TGTGCCAGCTCCCATGGGGGAAGCGGACACACAGATACGCAGTATTTT. The whole variable domain, filled in from reference TRBV18 and TRBJ2-3, reads NAGVMQNPRHLVRRRGQEARLRCSPMKGHSHVYWYRQLPEEGLKFMVYLQKENIIDESGMPKERFSAEFPKEGPSILRIQQVVRGDSAAYFCASSHGGSGHTDTQYFGPGTRLTVL.

The chain carries TRBV12-3 or TRBV12-4 and TRBJ2-2; no definite D call. Trimming pared 5 bases from V and 8 bases from J, leaving 18 bases between. CDR3 length equals 15 residues. The CDR3 loop is CASSRQQRPGGELFF. The CDR3 DNA reads TGTGCCAGCAGTCGTCAACAGCGCCCTGGGGGGGAGCTGTTTTTT.